A single count supports the clone carrying this TCR beta chain. This specimen belongs to a study of blood T cell repertoires in COVID-19. As for the study in general: Both acute and convalescent COVID-19 samples were obtained from the United States, Italy and Spain. PBMCs, B-cell-depleted T cells, or T cells provided the cDNA or gDNA that made up the material.

The CDR3 runs to 15 residues. Trimming cost V 1 base and J 7 bases; bases outside gene matches: 7. Germline CDR1 and CDR2: SGHKS and YYEKEE (reference sequence). Authors' data handling: The assay estimated nucleated cells by amplifying reference gene primers. Some clones are missing from TCRdb's copy, which holds only in-frame ones; the method was immunoSEQ multiplex PCR. For V, J and clone size, that table is used; D and trimming come from the DNA. The repertoire holds approximately 170,000 clones, roughly 85% seen once, with about 10% in the top ten. Sequenced material: peripheral blood. The gene calls are TRBV5-5 and TRBJ2-3, with 9 positions matching TRBD1. This receptor was identified in a woman of 80 years or more with active or convalescent COVID-19. CDR3 amino acids: CASSLTGTGLNTQYF. CDR3 DNA: TGTGCCAGCAGCTTGACCGGGACAGGGCTAAATACGCAGTATTTT.